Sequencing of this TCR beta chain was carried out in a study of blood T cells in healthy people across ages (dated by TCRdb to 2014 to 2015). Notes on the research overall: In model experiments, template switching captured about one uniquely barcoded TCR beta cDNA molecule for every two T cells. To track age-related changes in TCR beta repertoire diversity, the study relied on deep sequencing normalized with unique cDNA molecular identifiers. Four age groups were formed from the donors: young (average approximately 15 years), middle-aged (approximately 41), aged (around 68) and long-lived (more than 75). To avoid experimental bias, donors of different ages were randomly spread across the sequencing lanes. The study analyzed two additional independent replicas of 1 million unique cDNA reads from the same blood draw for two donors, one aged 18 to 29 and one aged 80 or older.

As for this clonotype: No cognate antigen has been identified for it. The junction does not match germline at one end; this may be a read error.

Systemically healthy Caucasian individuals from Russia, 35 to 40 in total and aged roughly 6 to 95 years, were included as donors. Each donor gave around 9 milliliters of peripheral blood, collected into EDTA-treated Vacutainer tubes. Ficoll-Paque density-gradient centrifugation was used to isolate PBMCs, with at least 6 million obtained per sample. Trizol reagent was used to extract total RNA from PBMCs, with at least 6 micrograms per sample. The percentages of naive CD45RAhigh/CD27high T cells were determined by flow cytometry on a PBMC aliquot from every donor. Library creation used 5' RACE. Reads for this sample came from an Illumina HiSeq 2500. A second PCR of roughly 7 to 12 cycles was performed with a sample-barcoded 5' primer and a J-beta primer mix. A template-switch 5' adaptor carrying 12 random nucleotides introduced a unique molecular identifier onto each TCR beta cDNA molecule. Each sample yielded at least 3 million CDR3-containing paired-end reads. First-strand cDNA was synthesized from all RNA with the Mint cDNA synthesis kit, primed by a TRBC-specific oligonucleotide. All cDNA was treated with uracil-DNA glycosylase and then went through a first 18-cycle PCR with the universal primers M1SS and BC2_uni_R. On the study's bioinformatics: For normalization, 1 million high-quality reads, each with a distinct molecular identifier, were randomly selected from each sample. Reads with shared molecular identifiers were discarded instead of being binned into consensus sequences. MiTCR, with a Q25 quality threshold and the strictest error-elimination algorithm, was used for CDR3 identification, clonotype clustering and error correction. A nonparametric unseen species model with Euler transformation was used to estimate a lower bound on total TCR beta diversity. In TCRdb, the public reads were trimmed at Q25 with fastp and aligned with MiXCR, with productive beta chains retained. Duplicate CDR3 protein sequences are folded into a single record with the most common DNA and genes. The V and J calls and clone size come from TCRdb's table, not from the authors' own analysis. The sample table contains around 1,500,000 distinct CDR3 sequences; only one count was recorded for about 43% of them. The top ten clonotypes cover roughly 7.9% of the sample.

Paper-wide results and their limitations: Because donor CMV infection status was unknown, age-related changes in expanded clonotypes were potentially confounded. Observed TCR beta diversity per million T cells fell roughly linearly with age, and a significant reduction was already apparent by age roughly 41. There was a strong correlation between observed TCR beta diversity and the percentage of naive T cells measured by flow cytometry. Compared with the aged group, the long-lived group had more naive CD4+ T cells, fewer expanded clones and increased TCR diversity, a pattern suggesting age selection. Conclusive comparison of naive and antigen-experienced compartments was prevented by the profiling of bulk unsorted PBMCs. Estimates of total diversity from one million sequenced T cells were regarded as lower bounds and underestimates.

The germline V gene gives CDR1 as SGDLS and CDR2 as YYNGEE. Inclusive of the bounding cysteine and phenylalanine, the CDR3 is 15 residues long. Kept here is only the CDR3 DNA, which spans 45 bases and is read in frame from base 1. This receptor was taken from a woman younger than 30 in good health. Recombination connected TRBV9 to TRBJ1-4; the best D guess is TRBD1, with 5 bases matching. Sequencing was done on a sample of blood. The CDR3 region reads CASSDKGATNEKLFF. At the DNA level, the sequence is TGCGCCAGCAGCGATAAAGGGGCCACTAATGAAAAACTGTTTTTT.